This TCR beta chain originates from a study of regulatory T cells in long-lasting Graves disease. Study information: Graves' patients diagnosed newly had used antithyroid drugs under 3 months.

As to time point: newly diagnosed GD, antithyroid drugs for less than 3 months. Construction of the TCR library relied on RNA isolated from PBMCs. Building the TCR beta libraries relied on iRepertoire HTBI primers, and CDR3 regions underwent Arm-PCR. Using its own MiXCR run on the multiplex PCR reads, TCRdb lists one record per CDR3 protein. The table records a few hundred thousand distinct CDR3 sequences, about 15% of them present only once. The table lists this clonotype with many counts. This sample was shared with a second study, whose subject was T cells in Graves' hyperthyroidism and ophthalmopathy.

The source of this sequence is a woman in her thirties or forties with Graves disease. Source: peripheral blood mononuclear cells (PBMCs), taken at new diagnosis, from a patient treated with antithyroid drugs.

DNA of the CDR3: TGCAGTGCTAGCAATGGCAATCAGCCCCAGCATTTT. Protein sequence: CSASNGNQPQHF. The chain couples TRBV20-1 to TRBJ1-5; D unclear. The germline V gene has CDR1 DFQATT and CDR2 SNEGSKA (reference sequence). CDR3 length: 12 residues. V lost 3 bases and J lost 2, with 5 bases in between.